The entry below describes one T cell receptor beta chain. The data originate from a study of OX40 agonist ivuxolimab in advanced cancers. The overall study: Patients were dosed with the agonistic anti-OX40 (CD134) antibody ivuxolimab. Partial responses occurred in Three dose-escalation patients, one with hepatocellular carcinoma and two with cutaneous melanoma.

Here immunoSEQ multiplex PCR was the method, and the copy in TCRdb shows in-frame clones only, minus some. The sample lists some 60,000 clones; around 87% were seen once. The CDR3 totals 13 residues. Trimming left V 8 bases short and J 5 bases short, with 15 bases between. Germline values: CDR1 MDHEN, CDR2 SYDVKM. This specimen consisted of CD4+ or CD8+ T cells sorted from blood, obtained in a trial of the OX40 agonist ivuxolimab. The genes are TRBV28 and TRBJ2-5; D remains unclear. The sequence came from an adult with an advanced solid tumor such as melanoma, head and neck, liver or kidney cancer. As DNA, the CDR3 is TGTGCCAGCCGTGCGCTCCCGGCGGAGACCCAGTACTTC. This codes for CASRALPAETQYF. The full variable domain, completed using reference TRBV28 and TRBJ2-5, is DVKVTQSSRYLVKRTGEKVFLECVQDMDHENMFWYRQDPGLGLRLIYFSYDVKMKEKGDIPEGYSVSREKKERFSLILESASTNQTSMYLCASRALPAETQYFGPGTRLLVL.